This record concerns one T cell receptor beta chain sequence. Per germline, CDR1 LNHDA and CDR2 SQIVND (reference sequence). The CDR3 is 14 amino acids. V was clipped by 2 bases and J by 5 bases, with 7 bases between them. Repertoires were generated with immunoSEQ multiplex PCR, while TCRdb's copy carries only in-frame clones and drops some. This repertoire shows about 220,000 clones, over 75% found once; its top ten account for 3% to 4%. This sample is drawn from a study of blood T cell repertoires in COVID-19. V gene TRBV19 combines with J gene TRBJ1-6; no firm D call. The sequencing sample was made of PBMCs or T cells enriched from blood (not recorded which). The clonotype originates from a woman in her fifties or sixties who had recovered from COVID-19. CDR3 DNA sequence: TGTGCCAGTAGTATATCGAACAATAATTCACCCCTCCACTTT. Amino acids: CASSISNNNSPLHF.